Listed below are T cell receptor beta chains from one sample, sequenced in a study of T-cell memory formation after mild COVID-19. Each CDR3 protein gets one entry after TCRdb re-called the 5' RACE reads with MiXCR. The data show more than 250,000 distinct CDR3 sequences, around 16% seen once. Sequenced input: PBMCs or a T cell subset sorted from them (not recorded which). The receptors shown here come from a man between 18 and 35 years old who had mild COVID-19 (a few samples of this study predate the infection). Cell type and time point are not known. CDR3s leave out the opening cysteine and the closing phenylalanine or tryptophan. The D gene is left open where the match is weak.

ASSFRRTYNEQF	NA	TRBV12-3/TRBV12-4	TRBJ2-1
ASSTRSGTGFTDTQY	TRBD1	TRBV12-3/TRBV12-4	TRBJ2-3
AWSVIGGSTDTQY	TRBD1	TRBV30	TRBJ2-3
ASSLRGLSYEQY	NA	TRBV13	TRBJ2-7
ASSVGQGSAYNSPLH	TRBD1	TRBV9	TRBJ1-6
SVGFGLETQY	NA	TRBV29-1	TRBJ2-5
ATSRQASSYEQY	NA	TRBV5-1	TRBJ2-7
SGWTPREQY	NA	TRBV29-1	TRBJ2-7
ASSLEGQQGARGYT	TRBD1	TRBV5-4	TRBJ1-2
ASSSVQGQEKLF	NA	TRBV5-1	TRBJ1-4
SVGATGDPNYGYT	TRBD1	TRBV29-1	TRBJ1-2
SAHLGDTQY	NA	TRBV20-1	TRBJ2-3
ASSSLAGGIYEQY	TRBD2	TRBV6-5	TRBJ2-7
ASSLAGGPPLMF	TRBD2	TRBV7-2	TRBJ2-2
ASSWGTAANYGYT	TRBD1	TRBV5-1	TRBJ1-2
ASSPYRCRETQY	NA	TRBV9	TRBJ2-5
ASAEKETQY	NA	TRBV12-3/TRBV12-4	TRBJ2-5
ASSLGTVGDTQY	NA	TRBV12-3/TRBV12-4	TRBJ2-3
AWSVQGGQPQH	NA	TRBV30	TRBJ1-5
ASSPGDRSYNEQF	TRBD1	TRBV5-1	TRBJ2-1
ASSFSGDATDTQY	TRBD2	TRBV5-1	TRBJ2-3
ASSRGTGVNSGANVLT	TRBD1	TRBV5-1	TRBJ2-6
ASSLVGSGLGDTQY	NA	TRBV7-9	TRBJ2-3
ASSQDYGLSSPLH	NA	TRBV3-1	TRBJ1-6